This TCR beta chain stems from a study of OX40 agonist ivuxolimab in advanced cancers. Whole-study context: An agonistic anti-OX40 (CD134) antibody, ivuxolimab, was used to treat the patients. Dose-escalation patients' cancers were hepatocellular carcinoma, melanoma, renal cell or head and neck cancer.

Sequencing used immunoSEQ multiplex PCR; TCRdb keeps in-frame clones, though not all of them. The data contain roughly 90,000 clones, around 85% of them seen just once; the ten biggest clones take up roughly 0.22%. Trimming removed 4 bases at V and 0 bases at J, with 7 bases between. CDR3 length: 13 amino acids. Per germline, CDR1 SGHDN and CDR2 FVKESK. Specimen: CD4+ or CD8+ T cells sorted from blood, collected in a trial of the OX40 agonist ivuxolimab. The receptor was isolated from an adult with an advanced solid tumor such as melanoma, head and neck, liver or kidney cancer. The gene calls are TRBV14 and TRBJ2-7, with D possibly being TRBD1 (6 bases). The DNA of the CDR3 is TGTGCCAGCAGCCGGACAGTCTCCTACGAGCAGTACTTC. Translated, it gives CASSRTVSYEQYF.